This is a list of T cell receptor beta chains from one sample in a study of blood T cells in healthy people across ages. TCRdb called the 5' RACE reads again in MiXCR, with one record for every CDR3 protein. The table has roughly 800,000 distinct CDR3 sequences, 58% seen once. Sequences were obtained from blood. The source of these receptors is a man younger than 45 in good health. The CDR3 runs from the conserved cysteine through the conserved F or W. The D gene is left open where the match is weak. Expanded clones get a size class; other rows say once, few or many, or leave the size out.

TRBJ2-1,-,TRBV12-3/TRBV12-4,-,TGTGCCAGCAGTTTAGGGTATGGTGGTGAGCAGTTCTTC,CASSLGYGGEQFF
TRBJ1-6,-,TRBV7-2,-,TGTGCCAGCAGCTTCCTCCGCTATGATTCACCCCTCCACTTT,CASSFLRYDSPLHF
TRBJ2-5,TRBD2,TRBV7-6,-,TGTGCCAGCAGCTTATTACTAGCGGGACAAGAGGCCCAGTACTTC,CASSLLLAGQEAQYF
TRBJ2-7,TRBD1,TRBV9,few,TGTGCCAGCGGGAACCCGGGACAGGGGCACTACGAGCAGTACTTC,CASGNPGQGHYEQYF
TRBJ2-3,-,TRBV27,-,TGTGCCAGAGGACTCATCTACGGAGGCACAGATACGCAGTATTTT,CARGLIYGGTDTQYF
TRBJ2-1,TRBD2,TRBV4-3,-,TGCGCCAGCAGCCAAGCTCTAGCGGGACAATACTACAATGAGCAGTTCTTC,CASSQALAGQYYNEQFF
TRBJ2-7,-,TRBV7-2,-,TGTGCCAGCAGCTTAGATCCCGCCCGACACAATGAGCAGTACTTC,CASSLDPARHNEQYF
TRBJ2-5,-,TRBV20-1,few,TGCAGTGCAAGTAGCCCAGATTCGACAGAAGAGACCCAGTACTTC,CSASSPDSTEETQYF
TRBJ2-7,TRBD2,TRBV29-1,few,TGCAGCGTTGAAGGCCTAGCGGGATTCTACGAGCAGTACTTC,CSVEGLAGFYEQYF
TRBJ1-1,-,TRBV7-2,once,TGTGCCAGCAGCGCAGAACCGAACACTGAAGCTTTCTTT,CASSAEPNTEAFF
TRBJ2-5,TRBD1,TRBV6-2/TRBV6-3,-,TGTGCCAGCAGTCTATCCGGGACAGGCGGGCCGGGTGAGCAGTACTTC,CASSLSGTGGPGEQYF
TRBJ2-1,-,TRBV5-5,few,TGTGCCAGCAGCCTAATCGGTGAGCAGTTCTTC,CASSLIGEQFF
TRBJ2-1,TRBD2,TRBV7-9,few,TGTGCCAGCAGCTTAGGGACTAGGTCGCTTGATGAGCAGTTCTTC,CASSLGTRSLDEQFF
TRBJ2-2,-,TRBV7-9,-,TGTGCCAGCAGCTTAGTCCAGCCCGACACCGGGGAGCTGTTTTTT,CASSLVQPDTGELFF
TRBJ2-2,-,TRBV5-1,-,TGCGCCAGCAGCCGGGATGCCCGGAGCGGGGAGCTGTTTTTT,CASSRDARSGELFF
TRBJ1-1,TRBD1,TRBV20-1,-,TGCAGTGCTAGAAGACAGGGGAACACTGAAGCTTTCTTT,CSARRQGNTEAFF
TRBJ2-7,TRBD2,TRBV6-5,-,TGTGCCAGCAACCCGACTAGCGGCTACAATGAGCAGTACTTC,CASNPTSGYNEQYF
TRBJ2-1,TRBD2,TRBV7-3,few,TGTGCCAGCAAGCGGGGAGGCTCCTACAATGAGCAGTTCTTC,CASKRGGSYNEQFF
TRBJ1-2,TRBD1,TRBV28,-,TGTGCCAGCAGGAAACCCGGACAGGAGCCCTATGGCTACACCTTC,CASRKPGQEPYGYTF
TRBJ2-3,-,TRBV4-3,few,TGCGCCAGCAGCCCAGAGGCTTGGGGTACGCAGTATTTT,CASSPEAWGTQYF
TRBJ1-2,-,TRBV5-6,few,TGTGCCAGCAGTAAGGACGGACCTTCCTATGGCTACACCTTC,CASSKDGPSYGYTF
TRBJ2-5,-,TRBV7-2,-,TGTGCCAGCAGCTTGACCGGGCCCTCCGACGGGAGCCAGTACTTC,CASSLTGPSDGSQYF
TRBJ2-3,TRBD2,TRBV6-6,-,TGTGCCAGCAGGTCCACTAGCGGGAGCACAGATACGCAGTATTTT,CASRSTSGSTDTQYF
TRBJ2-3,-,TRBV21-1,-,TGTGCCAGCAGCAAATGCTTTCTAGCGGGTGTTAGCACAGATACGCAGTATTTT,CASSKCFLAGVSTDTQYF
TRBJ2-7,-,TRBV29-1,-,TGCAGCGTCCGGAACAGGTTTAGCGAGCAGTACTTC,CSVRNRFSEQYF
TRBJ1-5,-,TRBV20-1,-,TGCAGTGTAGGGAGCAATCAGCCCCAGCATTTT,CSVGSNQPQHF
TRBJ1-1,-,TRBV7-2,-,TGTGCCAGCAGCTTAATGGGGCAGGAGGTAGCTTTCTTT,CASSLMGQEVAFF
TRBJ2-5,-,TRBV10-3,few,TGTGCCATCAGTGACGGCCGGGACTCCGGGGAGACCCAGTACTTC,CAISDGRDSGETQYF
TRBJ2-7,-,TRBV2,few,TGTGCCAGCACCAAAGGGAGTGGAGGTATCGACGAGCAGTACTTC,CASTKGSGGIDEQYF
TRBJ2-1,-,TRBV29-1,-,TGCAGCGTTGCCCGGGACGTCCCTAATGAGCAGTTCTTC,CSVARDVPNEQFF
TRBJ1-2,-,TRBV11-2,-,TGTGCCAGCAGCTTTACAGGCAATGGCTGCACCTTC,CASSFTGNGCTF
TRBJ2-1,TRBD2,TRBV25-1,-,TGTGCCAGCAGACTAGCGGGAGTAGATGAGCAGTTCTTC,CASRLAGVDEQFF
TRBJ2-7,-,TRBV28,few,TGTGCCAGCAGCCACCCAGGGAGGTCCTACGAGCAGTACTTC,CASSHPGRSYEQYF
TRBJ2-5,TRBD1,TRBV28,-,TGTGCCAGCAGTTTACCATCACAGGGGGGTGGTGAGACCCAGTACTTC,CASSLPSQGGGETQYF
TRBJ2-4,-,TRBV28,many,TGTGCCAGCAGTCAGCAGGGTTCGGCCAAAAACATTCAGTACTTC,CASSQQGSAKNIQYF
TRBJ2-5,TRBD2,TRBV28,once,TGTGCCAGCAGTTTAGCTAGCGGACTGGGGGAGACCCAGTACTTC,CASSLASGLGETQYF
TRBJ2-7,TRBD2,TRBV2,-,TGTGCCAGCCAGGAGGCTAGCGGGAGTTCCTACGAGCAGTACTTC,CASQEASGSSYEQYF
TRBJ2-7,TRBD1,TRBV5-1,-,TGCGCCAGCAGCGCCGGGACAGGTAACGAGCAGTACTTC,CASSAGTGNEQYF
TRBJ2-1,TRBD2,TRBV20-1,-,TGCAGTGCCGAGGGACTAGCGGGGGCGAATGAGCAGTTCTTC,CSAEGLAGANEQFF
TRBJ1-2,-,TRBV7-9,-,TGTGCCAGCAGCTTGGGGGGGCAGGACTATGGCTACACCTTC,CASSLGGQDYGYTF
TRBJ2-3,TRBD1,TRBV10-3,few,TGTGCCATCGGGACAGGGTCCACAGATACGCAGTATTTT,CAIGTGSTDTQYF
TRBJ1-4,-,TRBV6-5,-,TGTGCCAGCAGTTACTCGGGCACTTATGAAAAACTGTTTTTT,CASSYSGTYEKLFF